A selection of T cell receptor beta chains follows, all from one sample in a study of monozygotic twins with inflammatory bowel disease. Each CDR3 protein gets one entry in TCRdb, which reprocessed the 5' RACE reads and gives no DNA. The sample has 350,000 to 550,000 distinct CDR3 sequences, and its top ten clones hold 2.4%. The source material was blood. Receptors originate from a human donor with ulcerative colitis or Crohn's disease, or a healthy co-twin of an affected twin (not recorded which). Both conserved end residues are part of each CDR3. Each record gives: J gene, V gene, CDR3 protein.

TRBJ2-7 TRBV3-1 CASSLTGTSAYEQYF
TRBJ1-2 TRBV2 CASSEIAGNYGYTF
TRBJ2-7 TRBV10-3 CAISGGPSYEQYF
TRBJ1-2 TRBV10-3 CAISVAQSNYGYTF
TRBJ2-1 TRBV6-2/TRBV6-3 CASSYGTEYNEQFF
TRBJ1-1 TRBV29-1 CSVAGDETGNTEAFF
TRBJ2-1 TRBV5-1 CASSTRHEQFF
TRBJ1-5 TRBV5-1 CASSLGLVSNQPQHF
TRBJ2-1 TRBV29-1 CSVELLLDEQFF
TRBJ2-1 TRBV7-3 CASSFGSLNEQFF
TRBJ2-3 TRBV7-3 CASSSRTSAAGDTQYF
TRBJ2-1 TRBV7-2 CASSPITRNEQFF
TRBJ2-5 TRBV5-1 CASSLRDPKGETQYF
TRBJ2-7 TRBV6-2/TRBV6-3 CASTNVAGATYEQYF
TRBJ2-2 TRBV27 CASSLYLAGHTGELFF
TRBJ1-1 TRBV2 CASSVAGPEAFF
TRBJ2-2 TRBV3-1 CASSQEAYGGGNTGELFF
TRBJ1-1 TRBV20-1 CSAIGQNPTEAFF
TRBJ1-4 TRBV7-9 CASSSVSGGLFF
TRBJ2-3 TRBV18 CASSLGLSNTQYF
TRBJ1-5 TRBV6-5 CASSYSRGNQPQHF
TRBJ2-6 TRBV29-1 CSVEGPYSGANVLTF
TRBJ2-1 TRBV4-3 CASSQAPLAGNEQFF
TRBJ2-7 TRBV7-9 CASSPVASYEQYF
TRBJ2-3 TRBV11-3 CASSLDPGTNTQYF
TRBJ2-1 TRBV7-9 CASSSRTGRPQYEQFF
TRBJ2-3 TRBV24-1 CATQGSETGSDTQYF
TRBJ2-3 TRBV5-4 CASSFRTSGSAVLPDTQYF
TRBJ1-1 TRBV7-6 CASSLARDPVTEAFF
TRBJ2-7 TRBV27 CASSPILPARSSYEQYF
TRBJ1-6 TRBV7-2 CASSLKRDYSPLHF
TRBJ2-7 TRBV6-5 CASSSEGGSSYEQYF
TRBJ2-1 TRBV2 CASSGSGGANNEQFF
TRBJ1-1 TRBV30 CAWSPHGGTEAFF
TRBJ2-5 TRBV7-6 CASSPLSYGGGETQYF
TRBJ2-5 TRBV6-2/TRBV6-3 CASSLWAQETQYF
TRBJ2-7 TRBV9 CASSVQGSSYEQYF
TRBJ1-2 TRBV24-1 CATSDLRQHYGYTF
TRBJ2-7 TRBV12-3/TRBV12-4 CASSGTGGEQYF
TRBJ1-5 TRBV6-5 CASSPRLTGRNNQPQHF
TRBJ1-1 TRBV20-1 CSARNSGLGGNTEAFF
TRBJ2-1 TRBV5-1 CASSLGLNLVGANEQFF
TRBJ2-5 TRBV20-1 CSAYRLGGETQYF
TRBJ2-2 TRBV5-5 CASGQAGSNTGELFF
TRBJ2-5 TRBV20-1 CSARVPPGLHKQETQYF
TRBJ2-3 TRBV6-2/TRBV6-3 CASSRPPGLAGGPPDTQYF
TRBJ2-3 TRBV5-1 CASSLGQGSRTDTQYF
TRBJ1-1 TRBV5-1 CASSLGADTEAFF
TRBJ2-2 TRBV7-7 CASSPQASTGELFF
TRBJ2-1 TRBV24-1 CATSTNTGVNEQFF
TRBJ2-3 TRBV20-1 CSAESGRAGSTDTQYF
TRBJ2-2 TRBV5-5 CASTRLGGSTGELFF
TRBJ1-5 TRBV20-1 CSAQKQGRHGNQPQHF
TRBJ1-1 TRBV5-1 CASSLISEGNTEAFF
TRBJ1-4 TRBV12-3/TRBV12-4 CASSLGQGDEKLFF
TRBJ2-7 TRBV5-1 CASSLLTTMGEQYF
TRBJ2-2 TRBV5-6 CASSLAGGKTGELFF
TRBJ2-1 TRBV29-1 CSVRPAGGSYNEQFF